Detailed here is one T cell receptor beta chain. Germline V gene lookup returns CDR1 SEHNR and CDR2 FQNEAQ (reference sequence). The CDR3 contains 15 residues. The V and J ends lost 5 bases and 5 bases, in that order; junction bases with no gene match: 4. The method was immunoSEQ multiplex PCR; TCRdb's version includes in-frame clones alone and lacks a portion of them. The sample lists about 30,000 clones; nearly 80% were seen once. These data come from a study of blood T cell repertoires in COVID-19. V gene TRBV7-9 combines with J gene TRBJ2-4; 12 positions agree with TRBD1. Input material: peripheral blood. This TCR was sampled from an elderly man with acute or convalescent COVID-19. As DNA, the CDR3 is TGTGCCAGCAGCCGGGACAGGGGGCGGGAAAACATTCAGTACTTC. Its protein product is CASSRDRGRENIQYF. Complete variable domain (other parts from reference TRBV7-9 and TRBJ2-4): DTGVSQNPRHKITKRGQNVTFRCDPISEHNRLYWYRQTLGQGPEFLTYFQNEAQLEKSRLLSDRFSAERPKGSFSTLEIQRTEQGDSAMYLCASSRDRGRENIQYFGAGTRLSVL.